The 25 T cell receptor beta chains in this list originate from one sample, sequenced in a study of T cells in Graves' hyperthyroidism and ophthalmopathy (dated by TCRdb to the late 2010s). Library method: multiplex PCR. The sequencer was an Illumina HiSeq 2000. The TCR beta CDR3 regions were amplified from the RNA transcripts. The first round of RT-PCR for the TCR CDR3 was performed with the HTBI primer set and the Qiagen OneStep RT-PCR kit. Through fastp at Q25 and MiXCR, TCRdb rebuilt clones from the public reads, retaining in-frame beta chains. Rows matching on CDR3 protein sequence are summarized as one entry with the most common DNA and genes. The sample data list about half a million distinct CDR3 sequences, and approximately 23% of these were observed just once. Jointly, the top ten make up roughly 49% of the sample. Source material: blood. The receptors originated from a woman aged 70 to 79 with Graves' ophthalmopathy.

The rearrangement uses TRBV18 and TRBJ2-1; D is ambiguous. The germline V gene encodes CDR1 KGHSH and CDR2 LQKENI. V was trimmed by 3 bases and J by 11 bases, leaving 11 bases between them. The CDR3 runs to 12 residues. CDR3 DNA sequence: TGTGCCAGCTCACCGACGGACGGCAAGCAGTTCTTC. This codes for CASSPTDGKQFF.

The chain has TRBV12-3 or TRBV12-4 and TRBJ2-7; 7 positions agree with TRBD1. V was clipped by 7 bases and J by 4 bases; unmatched bases: 10. CDR3 length equals 14 residues. CDR3 residues: CASTIGEQGYEQYF. The CDR3 DNA follows: TGTGCCAGCACCATAGGAGAACAGGGGTACGAGCAGTACTTC.

The chain couples TRBV9 to TRBJ1-5; TRBD1 might be the D (5 bases). With 7 bases removed from V and 8 bases from J, the gap between germline ends came to 16 bases. In germline, CDR1 is SGDLS, CDR2 YYNGEE. The CDR3 has 13 amino acids. CDR3 protein: CASSRRGEEPQHF. The DNA of the CDR3 is TGTGCCAGCTCACGAAGAGGGGAGGAGCCCCAGCATTTT.

The table lists this clonotype with many counts. The J gene is TRBJ2-7, the V gene TRBV29-1; TRBD1 agrees at 7 bases. CDR3 length: 11 amino acids. The V segment lost 3 bases and the J segment 4 bases; nucleotides outside the gene matches: 0. Germline V lookup: CDR1 SQVTM, CDR2 ANQGSEA. The CDR3: CSVETGYEQYF. In DNA form, the CDR3 reads TGCAGCGTTGAGACAGGGTACGAGCAGTACTTC.

As to this clonotype: This clone may be a read error of a much larger clone one base away. This chain links TRBV29-1 with TRBJ2-1, with D perhaps TRBD1 or TRBD2 (5 bases each). CDR1 is SQVTM and CDR2 is ANQGSEA in the germline V gene. V gave up 6 bases and J gave up 8 bases, with 20 bases separating them. The CDR3 extends over 14 amino acids. The chain's CDR3 is CSVGRDPEVHEQFF. CDR3 in DNA: TGCAGCGTGGGCCGGGACCCGGAAGTCCATGAGCAGTTCTTC.

The chain uses TRBV10-3 and TRBJ1-4; D is undetermined. V gave up 6 bases and J gave up 8 bases, with 16 bases separating them. The CDR3 runs 14 residues. Germline CDR1 and CDR2: ENHRY and SYGVKD. The CDR3 spells CAIRPEWGSEKLFF. CDR3 DNA sequence: TGTGCCATCAGGCCGGAATGGGGATCCGAAAAACTGTTTTTT.

This clonotype was seen only a few times. The V and J genes are TRBV27 and TRBJ2-3; 8 nucleotides line up with TRBD2. Germline V gene sequence: CDR1 MNHEY, CDR2 SMNVEV (reference sequence). The CDR3 length is 20 residues. After removal of 2 bases from V and 4 bases from J, the junction contained 20 bases not matched to a gene. CDR3 amino acids: CASSLIPPSLAGRIPDTQYF. The CDR3 nucleotides read TGTGCCAGCAGTTTAATCCCCCCCTCATTAGCGGGAAGGATACCAGATACGCAGTATTTT.

In this sample, this clonotype turned up a few times. The CDR3 loop is CASITTGVEETQYF. CDR3 nucleotides: TGTGCCAGCATCACTACAGGGGTCGAGGAGACCCAGTACTTC. The chain carries TRBV5-5 and TRBJ2-5; TRBD1 matches at 7 bases. Per the germline V gene, CDR1 is SGHKS and CDR2 is YYEKEE (reference sequence). The trim removed 6 bases at V and 5 bases at J, leaving 10 bases unmatched. The CDR3 runs to 14 residues.

This clonotype was counted a few times. The gene calls are TRBV20-1 and TRBJ1-2; 7 bases align to TRBD1. The germline V gene encodes CDR1 DFQATT and CDR2 SNEGSKA (reference sequence). This CDR3 spans 13 amino acids. Losses at the gene ends were 2 bases for V and 4 bases for J; bases not matched to a gene: 4. The DNA for the CDR3 is TGCAGTGCTAGATCGGGACAGCTCTATGGCTACACCTTC. Translating gives CSARSGQLYGYTF.

This clonotype has just a few counts. J is TRBJ2-7 and V is TRBV9, with a tentative D call TRBD1 (5 bases). The CDR3 runs to 15 residues. CDR1 and CDR2 from the germline V gene are SGDLS and YYNGEE. The V end lost 0 bases, the J end lost 3 bases, and 13 bases lay between the germline ends. CDR3 bases: TGTGCCAGCAGCGTAGACGGGTCAGGGCTCTACGAGCAGTACTTC. It encodes CASSVDGSGLYEQYF. Full variable domain (missing parts from reference TRBV9 and TRBJ2-7): DSGVTQTPKHLITATGQRVTLRCSPRSGDLSVYWYQQSLDQGLQFLIQYYNGEERAKGNILERFSAQQFPDLHSELNLSSLELGDSALYFCASSVDGSGLYEQYFGPGTRLTVT.

This clonotype was counted at least ten times. The CDR3 nucleotides read TGTGCCAGCAGCCCCCGCACAGATACGCAGTATTTT. Translating gives CASSPRTDTQYF. J is TRBJ2-3 and V is TRBV18, with D unclear. V lost 8 bases, J lost 1 base, and 7 bases lay in between. The CDR3 is 12 residues long. From germline, CDR1 is KGHSH and CDR2 LQKENI. Full variable domain (remainder filled in from reference TRBV18 and TRBJ2-3): NAGVMQNPRHLVRRRGQEARLRCSPMKGHSHVYWYRQLPEEGLKFMVYLQKENIIDESGMPKERFSAEFPKEGPSILRIQQVVRGDSAAYFCASSPRTDTQYFGPGTRLTVL.

Only a few counts were recorded for this clonotype. Sequence at one end of the junction differs from germline and may be a read error. The chain has TRBV7-9 and TRBJ2-5; D call uncertain. Germline V gene lookup returns CDR1 SEHNR and CDR2 FQNEAQ (reference sequence). CDR3 length: 14 amino acids. This chain's CDR3 is CASSLGGRTEAQYF. The CDR3 DNA reads as TGTGCCAGCAGCTTAGGAGGACGTACAGAGGCCCAGTACTTC.

This clonotype was seen a handful of times. J is TRBJ2-2 and V is TRBV10-3, with 8 positions matching TRBD2. The CDR3 is 14 residues long. The germline CDR1 and CDR2 sequences are ENHRY and SYGVKD. J gave up 3 bases and V 8 bases, and 5 bases lay outside the gene matches. CDR3 residues: CAIELAGYTGELFF. As DNA, the CDR3 is TGTGCCATCGAGTTAGCGGGATACACCGGGGAGCTGTTTTTT.

The chain's CDR3 is CASGRRVREENSGANVLTF. The CDR3 bases are TGTGCCAGCGGTCGTCGGGTCAGGGAGGAGAATTCTGGGGCCAACGTCCTGACTTTC. The V call is TRBV28, the J call TRBJ2-6, with D possibly TRBD2 on 6 matching bases. Trimming took off 8 bases at V and 1 base at J, with 24 bases between the two ends. Germline loops: CDR1 MDHEN, CDR2 SYDVKM. The CDR3 spans 19 residues. The whole variable domain, remainder taken from reference TRBV28 and TRBJ2-6, is DVKVTQSSRYLVKRTGEKVFLECVQDMDHENMFWYRQDPGLGLRLIYFSYDVKMKEKGDIPEGYSVSREKKERFSLILESASTNQTSMYLCASGRRVREENSGANVLTFGAGSRLTVL.

The rearrangement uses TRBV3-1 and TRBJ1-6, with 7 bases fitting TRBD1. V lost 6 bases, J lost 10 bases, and 6 bases stayed unmatched. The germline CDR1 and CDR2 sequences are LGHDT and YNNKEL (reference sequence). The CDR3 is made up of 13 amino acids. This CDR3 reads CASSSDRYSPLHF. For the CDR3, the DNA is TGTGCCAGCAGTTCGGACAGGTACTCACCCCTCCACTTT.

As for this clonotype: One end of the junction is discordant with germline, which a read error may explain. V gene TRBV7-2 combines with J gene TRBJ2-2, with D maybe TRBD2 (5 bases). CDR1 is SGHTA and CDR2 is FQGNSA in the germline V gene. The CDR3 has 17 amino acids. The CDR3 coding sequence is TGTGCCAGCAGCTCAGTGGACCCCACGGCGAACACCGGGGAGCTGGTTTTT. This codes for CASSSVDPTANTGELVF.

This chain uses TRBV7-2 with TRBJ1-3, with D hard to call. CDR3 length equals 15 residues. V lost 6 bases, J lost 0 bases, and 12 bases lay in between. Germline V gene sequence: CDR1 SGHTA, CDR2 FQGNSA. The CDR3 DNA reads as TGTGCCAGCAGTCTACCTCGGACCTCTGGAAACACCATATATTTT. This translates into CASSLPRTSGNTIYF. Combining the CDR3 with reference TRBV7-2 and TRBJ1-3 gives the whole variable domain GAGVSQSPSNKVTEKGKDVELRCDPISGHTALYWYRQSLGQGLEFLIYFQGNSAPDKSGLPSDRFSAERTGGSVSTLTIQRTQQEDSAVYLCASSLPRTSGNTIYFGEGSWLTVV.

This clonotype came up a few times. The rearrangement uses TRBV28 and TRBJ1-2; D may be TRBD1 (5 bases). The CDR3 is 12 amino acids. V shed 5 bases and J shed 5 bases, with 9 bases lying between them. Germline CDR1 MDHEN, CDR2 SYDVKM. The CDR3 protein is CASSRQPYGYTF. The CDR3 DNA follows: TGTGCCAGCAGTCGACAGCCATATGGCTACACCTTC.

This chain uses TRBV28 with TRBJ2-7, with D maybe TRBD1 (6 bases). Trimming took off 3 bases at V and 5 bases at J, with 14 bases between the two ends. CDR1 is MDHEN, CDR2 SYDVKM, per germline. CDR3 length: 14 residues. The CDR3 loop reads CASSLVRGGNEQYF. DNA of the CDR3: TGTGCCAGCAGTTTGGTCAGGGGTGGTAACGAGCAGTACTTC. Based on the CDR3 plus reference TRBV28 and TRBJ2-7, the full variable domain is DVKVTQSSRYLVKRTGEKVFLECVQDMDHENMFWYRQDPGLGLRLIYFSYDVKMKEKGDIPEGYSVSREKKERFSLILESASTNQTSMYLCASSLVRGGNEQYFGPGTRLTVT.

To note about this clonotype: The junction departs from germline at one end; a sequencing error may be responsible. The chain employs TRBV11-3 and TRBJ1-6; the D is unclear. In germline, CDR1 is SGHNT, CDR2 YENEEA. The CDR3 spans 12 residues. The CDR3 bases are TGTGCCAGCAGCTCCCATAATTCACCCCTCCACTTT. Translating gives CASSSHNSPLHF.

The sample holds a few counts of this clonotype. The chain employs TRBV19 and TRBJ2-1, with D possibly called TRBD1 or TRBD2 (7 bases each). Trimming removed 5 bases from V and 4 bases from J, with 12 bases in between. Germline V lookup: CDR1 LNHDA, CDR2 SQIVND (reference sequence). The length of the CDR3 is 14 residues. Here the CDR3 DNA reads TGTGCCAGTAGTGGGAGGGGGCAGTACAATGAGCAGTTCTTC. Protein: CASSGRGQYNEQFF.

At least ten counts were recorded for this clonotype. V is TRBV6-1 and J is TRBJ2-7, with TRBD1 identical over 8 bases. V lost 7 bases and J lost 4; bases outside the gene matches: 9. The CDR3 is made up of 14 amino acids. CDR1 and CDR2 from the germline V gene are MNHNS and SASEGT. For the CDR3, the DNA is TGTGCCAGCATGACCGGGACAGGAATATACGAGCAGTACTTC. The encoded protein is CASMTGTGIYEQYF.

The chain couples TRBV20-1 to TRBJ1-1; D might be TRBD1 (6 bases). This CDR3 is 14 amino acids long. Germline V gene sequence: CDR1 DFQATT, CDR2 SNEGSKA (reference sequence). V shed 5 bases and J shed 2 bases, with 15 bases lying between them. The CDR3 DNA sequence: TGCAGTGCTCCCCCGACAGGACTAAACACTGAAGCTTTCTTT. It is translated as CSAPPTGLNTEAFF.

This clonotype was seen a handful of times. The chain is built from TRBV24-1 and TRBJ2-3; TRBD1 aligns across 7 bases. The junction had 5 bases not matched to a gene; V was cut back by 7 bases and J by 2 bases. This CDR3 is 14 amino acids long. CDR1 is KGHDR, CDR2 SFDVKD, per germline. CDR3 nucleotides: TGTGCCACCAGCAAGGGGGCTTACACAGATACGCAGTATTTT. Protein product: CATSKGAYTDTQYF.

V and J are TRBV11-2 and TRBJ2-7; perhaps TRBD2 as D (6 bases). Trimming stripped 3 bases from V and 7 bases from J, with 10 bases between. The CDR3 is made up of 12 amino acids. Germline assignment: CDR1 SGHAT and CDR2 FQNNGV. The CDR3 loop is CASSFGRGEQYF. The CDR3 DNA is TGTGCCAGCAGCTTTGGACGGGGGGAGCAGTACTTC.